The clone carrying this T cell receptor (beta chain) was detected only a few times. Its antigen is unidentified. Trimming stripped 3 bases from V and 5 bases from J, with 14 bases between. CDR1 KGHSH and CDR2 LQKENI come from the germline V gene. The CDR3 totals 14 residues. The study ran its PCR with 60 Vbeta and 13 Jbeta primers. Produced via immunoSEQ multiplex PCR; TCRdb's table is partial and in-frame only. In the table there are 150,000 to 200,000 clones, about 79% of which are singletons. This sample stems from a study of cytomegalovirus exposure and HLA in healthy donors. Study findings and constraints: Some public TCRs appeared in many individuals, while most sequences were rare. Testing in vitro showed a few CMV-associated chains specific for CMV antigens.

The source is a female donor in good health and CMV-seronegative. Sequenced material: PBMCs. The chain couples TRBV18 to TRBJ2-7, with unresolved D. This chain's CDR3 is CASSPQASLNEQYF. Here the CDR3 DNA reads TGTGCCAGCTCACCGCAGGCCTCTTTAAACGAGCAGTACTTC.